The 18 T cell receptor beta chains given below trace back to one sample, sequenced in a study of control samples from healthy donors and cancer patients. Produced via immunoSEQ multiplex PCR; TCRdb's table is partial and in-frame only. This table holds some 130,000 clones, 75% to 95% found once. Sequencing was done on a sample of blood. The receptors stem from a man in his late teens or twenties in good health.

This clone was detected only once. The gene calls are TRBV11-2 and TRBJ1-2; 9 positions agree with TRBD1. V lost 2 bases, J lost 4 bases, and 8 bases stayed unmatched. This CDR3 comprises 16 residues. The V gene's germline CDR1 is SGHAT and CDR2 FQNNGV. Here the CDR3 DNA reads TGTGCCAGCAGCTTAACGGGACAGGGTGGAATCTATGGCTACACCTTC. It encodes CASSLTGQGGIYGYTF.

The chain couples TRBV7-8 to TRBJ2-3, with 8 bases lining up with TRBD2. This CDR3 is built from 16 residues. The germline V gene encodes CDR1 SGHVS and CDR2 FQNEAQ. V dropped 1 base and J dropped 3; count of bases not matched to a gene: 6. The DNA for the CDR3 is TGTGCCAGCAGCTTAGGGCCAGCGGGAGTGACAGATACGCAGTATTTT. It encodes CASSLGPAGVTDTQYF. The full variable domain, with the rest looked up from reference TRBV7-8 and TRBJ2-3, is GAGVSQSPRYKVAKRGQDVALRCDPISGHVSLFWYQQALGQGPEFLTYFQNEAQLDKSGLPSDRFFAERPEGSVSTLKIQRTQQEDSAVYLCASSLGPAGVTDTQYFGPGTRLTVL.

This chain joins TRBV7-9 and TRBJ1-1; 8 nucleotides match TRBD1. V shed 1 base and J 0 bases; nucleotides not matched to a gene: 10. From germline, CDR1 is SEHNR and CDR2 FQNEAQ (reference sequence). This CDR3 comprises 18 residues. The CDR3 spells CASSLEGETGVMNTEAFF. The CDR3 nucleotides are TGTGCCAGCAGCTTAGAGGGAGAGACAGGGGTGATGAACACTGAAGCTTTCTTT.

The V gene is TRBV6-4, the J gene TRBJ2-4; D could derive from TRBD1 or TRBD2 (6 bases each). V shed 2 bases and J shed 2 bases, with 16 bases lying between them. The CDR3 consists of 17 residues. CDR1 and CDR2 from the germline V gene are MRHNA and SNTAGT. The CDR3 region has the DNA TGTGCCAGCAGTGACGTAGGGGGGCGTGAACCCAAAAACATTCAGTACTTC. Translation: CASSDVGGREPKNIQYF.

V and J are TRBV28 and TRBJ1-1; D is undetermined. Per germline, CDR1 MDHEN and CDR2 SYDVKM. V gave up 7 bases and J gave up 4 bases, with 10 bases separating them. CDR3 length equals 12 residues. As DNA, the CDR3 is TGTGCCAGCACTCTCGGTAGCACTGAAGCTTTCTTT. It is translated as CASTLGSTEAFF.

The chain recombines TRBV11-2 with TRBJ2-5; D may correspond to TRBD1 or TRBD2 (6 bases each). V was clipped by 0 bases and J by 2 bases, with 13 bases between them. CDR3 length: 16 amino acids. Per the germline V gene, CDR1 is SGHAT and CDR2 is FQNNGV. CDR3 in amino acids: CASSLDWGAGQETQYF. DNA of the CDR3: TGTGCCAGCAGCTTAGATTGGGGGGCAGGACAAGAGACCCAGTACTTC.

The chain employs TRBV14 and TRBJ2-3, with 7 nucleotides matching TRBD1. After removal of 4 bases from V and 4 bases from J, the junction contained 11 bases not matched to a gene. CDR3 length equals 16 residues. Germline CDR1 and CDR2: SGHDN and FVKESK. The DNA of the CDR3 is TGTGCCAGCAGCCGGTTAGGGGGCGCTTCCGCAGATACGCAGTATTTT. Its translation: CASSRLGGASADTQYF.

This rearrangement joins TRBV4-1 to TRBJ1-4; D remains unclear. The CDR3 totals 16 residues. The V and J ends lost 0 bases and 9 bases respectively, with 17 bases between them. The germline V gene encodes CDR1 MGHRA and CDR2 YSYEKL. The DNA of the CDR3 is TGCGCCAGCAGCCAAGATGATACAGCGCCCGGGAAAAAACTGTTTTTT. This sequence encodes CASSQDDTAPGKKLFF.

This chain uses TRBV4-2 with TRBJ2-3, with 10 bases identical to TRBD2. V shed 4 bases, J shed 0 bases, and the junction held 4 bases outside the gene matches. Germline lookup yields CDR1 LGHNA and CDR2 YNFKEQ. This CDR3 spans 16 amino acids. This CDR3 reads CASSRPSGGSTDTQYF. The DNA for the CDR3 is TGTGCCAGCAGCCGTCCTAGCGGGGGAAGCACAGATACGCAGTATTTT.

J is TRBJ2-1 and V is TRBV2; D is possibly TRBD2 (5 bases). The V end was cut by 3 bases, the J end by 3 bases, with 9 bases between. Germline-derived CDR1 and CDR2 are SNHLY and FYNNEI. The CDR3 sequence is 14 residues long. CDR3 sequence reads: CASSEIRDYNEQFF. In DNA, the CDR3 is TGTGCCAGCAGTGAGATCCGGGACTACAATGAGCAGTTCTTC.

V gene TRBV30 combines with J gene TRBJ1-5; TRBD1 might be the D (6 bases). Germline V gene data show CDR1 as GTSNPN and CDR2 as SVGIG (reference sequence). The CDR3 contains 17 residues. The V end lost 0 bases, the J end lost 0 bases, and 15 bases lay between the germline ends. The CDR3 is CAWSVTGAPFSNQPQHF. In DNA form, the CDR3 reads TGTGCCTGGAGTGTAACGGGGGCCCCGTTTAGCAATCAGCCCCAGCATTTT.

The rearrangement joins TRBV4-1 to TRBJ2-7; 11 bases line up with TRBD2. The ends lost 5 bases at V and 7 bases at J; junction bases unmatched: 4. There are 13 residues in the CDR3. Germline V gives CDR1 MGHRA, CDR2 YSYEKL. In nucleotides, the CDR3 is TGCGCCAGCAGCGAGGGACTAGCGGATGAGCAGTACGTC. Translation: CASSEGLADEQYV.

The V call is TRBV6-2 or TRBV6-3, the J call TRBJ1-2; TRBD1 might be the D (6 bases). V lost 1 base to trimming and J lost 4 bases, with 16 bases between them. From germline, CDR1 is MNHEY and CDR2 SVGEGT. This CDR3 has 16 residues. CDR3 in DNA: TGTGCCAGCAGTTACTGGACTGGACAGCCGGCCTATGGCTACACCTTC. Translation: CASSYWTGQPAYGYTF.

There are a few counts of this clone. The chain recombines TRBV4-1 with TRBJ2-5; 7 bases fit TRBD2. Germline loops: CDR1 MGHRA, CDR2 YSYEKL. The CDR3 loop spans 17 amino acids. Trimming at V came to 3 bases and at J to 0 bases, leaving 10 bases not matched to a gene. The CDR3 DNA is TGCGCCAGCAGCCACTTTGGTATAAGCGGGGACCAAGAGACCCAGTACTTC. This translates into CASSHFGISGDQETQYF.

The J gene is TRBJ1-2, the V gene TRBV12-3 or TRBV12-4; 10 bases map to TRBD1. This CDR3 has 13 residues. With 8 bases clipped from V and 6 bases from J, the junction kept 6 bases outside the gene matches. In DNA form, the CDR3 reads TGTGCCAGCCGGGGACAGGGGAGGGATGGCTACACCTTC. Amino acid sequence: CASRGQGRDGYTF.

The chain's CDR3 is CASRKTGGFTDTQYF. CDR3 sequence (DNA): TGTGCCAGCAGAAAGACAGGGGGCTTCACAGATACGCAGTATTTT. This rearrangement joins TRBV6-1 to TRBJ2-3; 10 bases agree with TRBD1. Unmatched junction bases numbered 5, after V lost 6 bases and J lost 2 bases. The V gene's germline CDR1 is MNHNS and CDR2 SASEGT. The CDR3 totals 15 residues.

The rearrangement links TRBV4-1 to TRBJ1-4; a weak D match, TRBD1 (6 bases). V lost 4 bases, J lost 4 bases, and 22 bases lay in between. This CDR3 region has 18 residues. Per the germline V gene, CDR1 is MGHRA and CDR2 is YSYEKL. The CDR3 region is CASSLPGNTGHFNEKLFF. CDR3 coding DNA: TGCGCCAGCAGCCTCCCCGGGAACACGGGACACTTTAATGAAAAACTGTTTTTT.

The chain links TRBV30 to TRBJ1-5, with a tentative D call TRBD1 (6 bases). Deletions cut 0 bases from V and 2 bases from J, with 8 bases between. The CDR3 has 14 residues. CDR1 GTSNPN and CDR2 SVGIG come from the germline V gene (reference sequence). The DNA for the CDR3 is TGTGCCTGGAGTGTAAAGGGGGGCAATCAGCCCCAGCATTTT. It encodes CAWSVKGGNQPQHF.